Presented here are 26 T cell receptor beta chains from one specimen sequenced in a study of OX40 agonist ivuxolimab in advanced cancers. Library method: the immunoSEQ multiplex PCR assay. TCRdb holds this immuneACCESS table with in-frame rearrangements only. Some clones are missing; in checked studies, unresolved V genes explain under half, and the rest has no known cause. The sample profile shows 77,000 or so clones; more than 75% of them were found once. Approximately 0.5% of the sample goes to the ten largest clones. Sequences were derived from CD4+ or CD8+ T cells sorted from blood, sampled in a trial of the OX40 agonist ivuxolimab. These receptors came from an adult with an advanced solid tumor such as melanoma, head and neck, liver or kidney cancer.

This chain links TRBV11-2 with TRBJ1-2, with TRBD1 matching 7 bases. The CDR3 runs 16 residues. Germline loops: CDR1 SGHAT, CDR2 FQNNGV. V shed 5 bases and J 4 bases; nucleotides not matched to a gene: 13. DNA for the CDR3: TGTGCCAGCAGCATTTCTTCGGGACAGACGCCCTATGGCTACACCTTC. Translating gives CASSISSGQTPYGYTF.

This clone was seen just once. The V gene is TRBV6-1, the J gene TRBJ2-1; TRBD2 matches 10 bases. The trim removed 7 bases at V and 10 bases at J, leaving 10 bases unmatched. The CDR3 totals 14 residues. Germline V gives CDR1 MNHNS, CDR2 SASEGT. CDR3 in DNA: TGTGCCAGCATCCCTAGCGGGAGACCGGGGGAGCAGTTCTTC. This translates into CASIPSGRPGEQFF.

CDR3 coding DNA: TGTGCCAGCAGTGAAGGGCTAGCGGGACGCACAGATACGCAGTATTTT. Its protein product is CASSEGLAGRTDTQYF. This rearrangement joins TRBV6-1 to TRBJ2-3, with 9 positions matching TRBD2. This CDR3 is built from 16 residues. V lost 1 base and J lost 1; bases outside the gene matches: 3. Germline CDR1 and CDR2: MNHNS and SASEGT.

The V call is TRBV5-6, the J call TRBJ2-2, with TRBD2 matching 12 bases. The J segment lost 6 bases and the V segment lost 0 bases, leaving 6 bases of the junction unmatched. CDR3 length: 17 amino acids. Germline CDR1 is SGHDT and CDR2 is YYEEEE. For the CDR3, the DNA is TGTGCCAGCAGCTTGGGCTGGGCTAGCGGGAGGGCCGGGGAGCTGTTTTTT. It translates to CASSLGWASGRAGELFF.

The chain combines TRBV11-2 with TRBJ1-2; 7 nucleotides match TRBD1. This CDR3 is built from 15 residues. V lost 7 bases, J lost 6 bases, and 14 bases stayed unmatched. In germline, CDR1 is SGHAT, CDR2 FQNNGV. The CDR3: CASTPQPGGRDGYTF. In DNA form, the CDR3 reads TGTGCCAGCACCCCACAGCCAGGGGGTAGGGATGGCTACACCTTC.

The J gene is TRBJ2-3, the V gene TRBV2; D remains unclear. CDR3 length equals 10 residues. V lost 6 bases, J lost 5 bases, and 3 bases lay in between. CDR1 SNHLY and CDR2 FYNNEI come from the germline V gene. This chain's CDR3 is CASSRDTQYF. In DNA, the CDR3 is TGTGCCAGCAGCCGAGATACGCAGTATTTT.

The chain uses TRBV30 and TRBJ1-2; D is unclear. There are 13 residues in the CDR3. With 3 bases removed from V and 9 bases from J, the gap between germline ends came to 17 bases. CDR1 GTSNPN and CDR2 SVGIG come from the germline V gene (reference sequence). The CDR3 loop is CAWSPNGEDSYTF. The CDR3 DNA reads TGTGCCTGGAGCCCAAACGGTGAGGATAGCTACACCTTC.

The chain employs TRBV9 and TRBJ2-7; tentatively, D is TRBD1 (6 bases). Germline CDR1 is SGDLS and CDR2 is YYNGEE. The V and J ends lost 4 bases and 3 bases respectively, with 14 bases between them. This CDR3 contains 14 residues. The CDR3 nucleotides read TGTGCCAGCAGCCCATCGGGACAAATCTACGAGCAGTACTTC. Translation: CASSPSGQIYEQYF.

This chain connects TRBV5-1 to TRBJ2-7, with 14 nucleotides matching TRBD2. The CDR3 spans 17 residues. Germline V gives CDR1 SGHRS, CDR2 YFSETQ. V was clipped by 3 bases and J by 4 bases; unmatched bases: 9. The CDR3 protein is CASSSAGTSGSMYEQYF. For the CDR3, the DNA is TGCGCCAGCAGCTCAGCCGGGACTAGCGGGAGTATGTACGAGCAGTACTTC.

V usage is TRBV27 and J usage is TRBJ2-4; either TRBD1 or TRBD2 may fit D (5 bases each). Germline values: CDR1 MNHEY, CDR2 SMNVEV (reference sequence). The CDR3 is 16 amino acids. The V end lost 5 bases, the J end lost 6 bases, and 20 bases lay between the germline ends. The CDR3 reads CASSPLLGRGINIQYF. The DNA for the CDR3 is TGTGCCAGCAGTCCACTTCTAGGACGGGGCATAAACATTCAGTACTTC.

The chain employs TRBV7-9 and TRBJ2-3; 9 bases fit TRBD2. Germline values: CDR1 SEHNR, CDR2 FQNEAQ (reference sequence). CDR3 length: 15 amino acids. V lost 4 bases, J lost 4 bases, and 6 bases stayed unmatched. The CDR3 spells CASSSLAGVADTQYF. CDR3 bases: TGTGCCAGCAGCTCCTTAGCGGGAGTGGCAGATACGCAGTATTTT.

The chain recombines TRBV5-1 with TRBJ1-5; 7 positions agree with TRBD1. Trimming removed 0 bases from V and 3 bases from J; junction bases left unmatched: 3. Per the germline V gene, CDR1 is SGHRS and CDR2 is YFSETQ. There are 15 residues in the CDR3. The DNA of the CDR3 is TGCGCCAGCAGCTTGGAGGGACAGTCCAATCAGCCCCAGCATTTT. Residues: CASSLEGQSNQPQHF.

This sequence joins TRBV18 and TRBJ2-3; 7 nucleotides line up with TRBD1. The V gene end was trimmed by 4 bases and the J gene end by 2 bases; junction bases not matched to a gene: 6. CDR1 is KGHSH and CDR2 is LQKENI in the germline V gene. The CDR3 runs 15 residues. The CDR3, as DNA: TGTGCCAGCTCACTGGACAGGAGATTCACAGATACGCAGTATTTT. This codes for CASSLDRRFTDTQYF.

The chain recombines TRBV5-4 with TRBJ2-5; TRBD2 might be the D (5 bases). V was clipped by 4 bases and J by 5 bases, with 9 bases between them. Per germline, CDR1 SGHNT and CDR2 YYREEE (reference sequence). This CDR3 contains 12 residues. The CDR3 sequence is CASSGESETQYF. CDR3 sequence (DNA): TGTGCCAGCAGCGGGGAGTCGGAGACCCAGTACTTC.

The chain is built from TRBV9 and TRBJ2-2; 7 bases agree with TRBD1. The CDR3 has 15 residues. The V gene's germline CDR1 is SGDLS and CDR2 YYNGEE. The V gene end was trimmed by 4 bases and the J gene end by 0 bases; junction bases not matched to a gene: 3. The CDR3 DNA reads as TGTGCCAGCAGCAAACAGGGGACGAACACCGGGGAGCTGTTTTTT. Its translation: CASSKQGTNTGELFF.

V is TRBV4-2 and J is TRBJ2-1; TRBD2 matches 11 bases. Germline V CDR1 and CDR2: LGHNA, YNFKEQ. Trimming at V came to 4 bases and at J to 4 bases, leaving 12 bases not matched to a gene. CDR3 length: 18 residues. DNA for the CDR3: TGTGCCAGCAGCCTTAGCGGGAGGGCAGATACCCTTTACAATGAGCAGTTCTTC. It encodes CASSLSGRADTLYNEQFF.

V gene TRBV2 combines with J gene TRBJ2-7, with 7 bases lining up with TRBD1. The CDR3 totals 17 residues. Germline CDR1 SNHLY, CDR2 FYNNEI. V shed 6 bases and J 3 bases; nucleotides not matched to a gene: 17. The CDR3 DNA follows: TGTGCCAGCAGCCGCACAGAGACAGGGATTTTAAACTACGAGCAGTACTTC. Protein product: CASSRTETGILNYEQYF.

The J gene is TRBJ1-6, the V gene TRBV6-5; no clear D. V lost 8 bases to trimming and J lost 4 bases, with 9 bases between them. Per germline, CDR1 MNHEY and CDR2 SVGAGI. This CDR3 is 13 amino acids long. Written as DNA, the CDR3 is TGTGCCAGCTCCGGGCAGTATAATTCACCCCTCCACTTT. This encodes CASSGQYNSPLHF.

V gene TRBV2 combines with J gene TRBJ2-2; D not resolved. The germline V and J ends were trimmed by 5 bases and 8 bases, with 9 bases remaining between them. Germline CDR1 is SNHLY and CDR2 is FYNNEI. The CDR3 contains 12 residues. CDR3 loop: CASSLLPGELFF. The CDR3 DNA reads TGTGCCAGCAGTCTTTTACCAGGGGAGCTGTTTTTT. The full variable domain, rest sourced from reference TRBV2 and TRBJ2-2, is EPEVTQTPSHQVTQMGQEVILRCVPISNHLYFYWYRQILGQKVEFLVSFYNNEISEKSEIFDDQFSVERPDGSNFTLKIRSTKLEDSAMYFCASSLLPGELFFGEGSRLTVL.

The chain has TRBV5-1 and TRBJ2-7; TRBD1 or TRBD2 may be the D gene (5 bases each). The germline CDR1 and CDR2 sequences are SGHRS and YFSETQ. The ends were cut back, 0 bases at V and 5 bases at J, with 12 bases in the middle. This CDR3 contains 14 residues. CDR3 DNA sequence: TGCGCCAGCAGCTTGGTCCAGGGACCAGACGAGCAGTACTTC. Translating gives CASSLVQGPDEQYF.

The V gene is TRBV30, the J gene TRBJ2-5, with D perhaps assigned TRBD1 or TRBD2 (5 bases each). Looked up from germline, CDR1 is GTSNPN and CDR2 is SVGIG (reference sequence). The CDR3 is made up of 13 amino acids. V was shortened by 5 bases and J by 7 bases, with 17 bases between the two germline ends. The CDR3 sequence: CAWGEGPGGTQYF. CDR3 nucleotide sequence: TGTGCCTGGGGAGAGGGACCTGGAGGGACCCAGTACTTC.

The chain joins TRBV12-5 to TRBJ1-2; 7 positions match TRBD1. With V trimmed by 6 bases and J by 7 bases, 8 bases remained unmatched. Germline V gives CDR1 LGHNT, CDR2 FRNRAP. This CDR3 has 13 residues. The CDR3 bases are TGTGCTAGTGGGACAGGGTCATCGGCTGGCTACACCTTC. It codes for CASGTGSSAGYTF. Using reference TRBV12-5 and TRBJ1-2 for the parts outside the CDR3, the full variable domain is DARVTQTPRHKVTEMGQEVTMRCQPILGHNTVFWYRQTMMQGLELLAYFRNRAPLDDSGMPKDRFSAEMPDATLATLKIQPSEPRDSAVYFCASGTGSSAGYTFGSGTRLTVV.

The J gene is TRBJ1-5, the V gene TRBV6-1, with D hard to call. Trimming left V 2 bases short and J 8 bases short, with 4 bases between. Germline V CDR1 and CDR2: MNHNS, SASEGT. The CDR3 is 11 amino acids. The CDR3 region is CASSETEPQHF. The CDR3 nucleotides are TGTGCCAGCAGTGAAACGGAGCCCCAGCATTTT.

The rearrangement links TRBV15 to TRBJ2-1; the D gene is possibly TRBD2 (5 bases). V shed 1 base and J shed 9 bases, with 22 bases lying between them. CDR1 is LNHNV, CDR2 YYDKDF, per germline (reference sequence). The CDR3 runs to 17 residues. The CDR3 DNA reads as TGTGCCACCAGCAGAGGCCCCCCCCCTTCTGTGAGCGGTGAGCAGTTCTTC. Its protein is CATSRGPPPSVSGEQFF.

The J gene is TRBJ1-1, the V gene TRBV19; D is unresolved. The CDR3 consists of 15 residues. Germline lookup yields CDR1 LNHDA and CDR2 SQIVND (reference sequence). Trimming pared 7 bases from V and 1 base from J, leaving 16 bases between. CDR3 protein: CASTPWVVGNTEAFF. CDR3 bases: TGTGCCAGTACCCCCTGGGTGGTGGGGAACACTGAAGCTTTCTTT.

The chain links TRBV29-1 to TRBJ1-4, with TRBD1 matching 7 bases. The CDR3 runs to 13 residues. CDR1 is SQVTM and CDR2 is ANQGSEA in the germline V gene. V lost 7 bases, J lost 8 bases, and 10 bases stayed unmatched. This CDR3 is CSAQGGRQEKLFF. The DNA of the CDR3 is TGCAGCGCCCAGGGGGGGAGACAGGAAAAACTGTTTTTT.